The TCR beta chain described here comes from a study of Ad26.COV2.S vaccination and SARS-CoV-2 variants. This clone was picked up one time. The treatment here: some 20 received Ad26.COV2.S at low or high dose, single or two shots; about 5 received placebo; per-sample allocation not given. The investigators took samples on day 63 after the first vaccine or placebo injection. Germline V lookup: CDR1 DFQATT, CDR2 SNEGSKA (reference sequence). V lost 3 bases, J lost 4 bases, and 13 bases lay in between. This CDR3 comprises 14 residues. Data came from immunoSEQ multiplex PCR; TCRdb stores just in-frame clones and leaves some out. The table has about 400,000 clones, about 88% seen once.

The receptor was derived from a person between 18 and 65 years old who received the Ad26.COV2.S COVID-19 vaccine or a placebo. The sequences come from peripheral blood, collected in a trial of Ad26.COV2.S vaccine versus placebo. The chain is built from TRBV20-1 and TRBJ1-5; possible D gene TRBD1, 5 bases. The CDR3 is CSASPGRRNQPQHF. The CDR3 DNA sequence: TGCAGTGCTAGTCCGGGACGGCGGAATCAGCCCCAGCATTTT.